Sequencing of this T cell receptor beta chain was carried out in a study of T cells in localized non-small cell lung cancer. Whole-study findings and limits: Turning up in adjacent lung were a median 57 of the top 100 tumor clones. Maximal T cell clonality occurred in uninvolved adjacent lung, with tumor ranking below it. Among blood samples, higher T cell density accompanied longer overall survival.

This clone was seen once. The antigen remains undetermined. TCRdb's copy holds only in-frame clones and misses some; the assay was immunoSEQ multiplex PCR. The profile shows 2,600 or so clones, more than 20% of them singletons. Germline V gene lookup returns CDR1 LNHDA and CDR2 SQIVND (reference sequence). This CDR3 has 13 residues. Trimming left V 3 bases short and J 9 bases short, with 11 bases between. This chain uses TRBV19 with TRBJ2-2; D gene unclear. The specimen was lung tumor tissue, collected before any cancer treatment. The sequence was collected from an older female donor with stage I lung adenocarcinoma. CDR3 sequence (DNA): TGTGCCAGTAGTATCAGCTTAACAAGGGAGCTGTTTTTT. Translation gives CASSISLTRELFF. Supplemented by reference TRBV19 and TRBJ2-2, the full variable domain reads DGGITQSPKYLFRKEGQNVTLSCEQNLNHDAMYWYRQDPGQGLRLIYYSQIVNDFQKGDIAEGYSVSREKKESFPLTVTSAQKNPTAFYLCASSISLTRELFFGEGSRLTVL.